Included here is one TCR beta chain sequence, with context. In the authors' methods: Estimation of nucleated cell counts relied on the amplification of reference gene primers. Repertoires were generated with immunoSEQ multiplex PCR, while TCRdb's copy carries only in-frame clones and drops some. V and J calls and clone size are copied from that table; D and trimming were computed from the DNA. The data hold roughly 330,000 clones, with over 80% observed a single time. These data originate in a study of blood T cell repertoires in COVID-19. Study in general: The analysed material was cDNA or gDNA that came from T cells, B-cell-depleted T cells, or PBMCs.

V gave up 6 bases and J gave up 0 bases; unmatched junction bases: 15. Germline V gene data show CDR1 as KGHSH and CDR2 as LQKENI. The CDR3 extends over 20 amino acids. Sequences were obtained from peripheral blood. This receptor was identified in a man aged 25-45 years with COVID-19, enrolled during active disease. The chain links TRBV18 to TRBJ1-3; 12 positions match TRBD1. CDR3 in amino acids: CASSRNLRDRGRISGNTIYF. The CDR3 DNA sequence: TGTGCCAGCTCCCGTAATTTACGGGACAGGGGGCGCATCTCTGGAAACACCATATATTTT.